The subject of this entry is one T cell receptor (beta chain). These data originate in a study of control samples from healthy donors and cancer patients. The repertoire was sequenced with immunoSEQ multiplex PCR; TCRdb's copy has only in-frame clones and lacks some. Here the sample spans about 120,000 clones, 88% being singletons. The sequence came from a woman aged 70-85 years in good health. Sequencing used blood.

CDR3 in DNA: TGTGCCATCAGTGATGGGGGCAGAGTCTCTGGAAACACCATATATTTT. Translating it yields CAISDGGRVSGNTIYF. This chain uses TRBV10-3 with TRBJ1-3, with TRBD1 as a possible D gene (6 bases). Germline V gene lookup returns CDR1 ENHRY and CDR2 SYGVKD. The CDR3 has 16 residues. The ends were cut back, 3 bases at V and 0 bases at J, with 12 bases in the middle.